This record concerns one T cell receptor (beta chain) sequence. The germline V gene encodes CDR1 MNHEY and CDR2 SMNVEV (reference sequence). V was shortened by 1 base and J by 2 bases, with 8 bases between the two germline ends. The CDR3 spans 14 residues. This sample is drawn from a study of control samples from healthy donors and cancer patients. Sequencing used immunoSEQ multiplex PCR; TCRdb keeps in-frame clones, though not all of them. Here the sample spans around 230,000 clones, about 94% being singletons. The sample was blood. The chain has TRBV27 and TRBJ1-1; D gene uncertain. This clonotype was obtained from a man between 50 and 59 years old in good health. The CDR3 loop is CASSLFRLNTEAFF. CDR3 sequence (DNA): TGTGCCAGCAGTTTATTCAGACTAAACACTGAAGCTTTCTTT.